The 27 T cell receptor beta chains below come from one sample, sequenced in a study of identical twins. A single record per CDR3 protein comes from TCRdb applying MiXCR to the 5' RACE reads. Of roughly 720,000 distinct CDR3 sequences listed, about 18% are singletons. Another study also made use of these data, one on T cells expressing NK-cell markers.

Sequencing was carried out using PBMCs. The receptors were gathered from a woman under 30 in good health.

This clonotype was picked up a small number of times. The gene calls are TRBV25-1 and TRBJ1-1, with no clear D. The CDR3 length is 14 residues. Germline assignment: CDR1 MGHDK and CDR2 SYGVNS. V was clipped by 4 bases and J by 2 bases, with 11 bases between them. The CDR3 DNA reads TGTGCCAGCAGTGGGCCGACTACTAACACTGAAGCTTTCTTT. Translation gives CASSGPTTNTEAFF.

This clonotype was found once. Here the CDR3 DNA reads TGTGCCAGCAGCACCGGGACTAGCGGGGGGCCCTACGAGCAGTACTTC. Translated: CASSTGTSGGPYEQYF. The rearrangement links TRBV7-3 to TRBJ2-7, with TRBD2 matching over 15 bases. Looked up from germline, CDR1 is SGHTA and CDR2 is FQGTGA. The J segment lost 2 bases and the V segment lost 5 bases, leaving 4 bases of the junction unmatched. CDR3 length: 16 residues.

The chain uses TRBV12-3 or TRBV12-4 and TRBJ2-3; D might be TRBD2 (6 bases). V shed 6 bases and J shed 1 base, with 14 bases lying between them. CDR3 length: 15 residues. As DNA, the CDR3 is TGTGCCAGCAGCCCCGGGGAGGCACGCACAGATACGCAGTATTTT. Amino acids: CASSPGEARTDTQYF.

The CDR3: CASSRGGQVQETQYF. The CDR3 nucleotides are TGTGCCAGCAGCCGAGGGGGCCAGGTTCAAGAGACCCAGTACTTC. The chain joins TRBV5-4 to TRBJ2-5, with 7 positions matching TRBD1. V lost 4 bases, J lost 2 bases, and 8 bases stayed unmatched. The CDR3 spans 15 residues. Germline-derived CDR1 and CDR2 are SGHNT and YYREEE (reference sequence).

The V call is TRBV6-5, the J call TRBJ2-5; D possibly matches TRBD1 or TRBD2 (5 bases each). This CDR3 has 14 amino acids. Per the germline V gene, CDR1 is MNHEY and CDR2 is SVGAGI. V lost 4 bases, J lost 4 bases, and 13 bases lay in between. This chain's CDR3 is CASSFGGNRETQYF. The CDR3 DNA sequence: TGTGCCAGCAGTTTTGGGGGTAATAGAGAGACCCAGTACTTC.

This clonotype occurred a few times. The chain employs TRBV12-3 or TRBV12-4 and TRBJ2-3; D is undetermined. This CDR3 is 15 amino acids long. V lost 5 bases to trimming and J lost 0 bases, with 12 bases between them. The chain's CDR3 is CASSQSLTSTDTQYF. The CDR3, as DNA: TGTGCCAGCAGTCAAAGCCTGACTAGCACAGATACGCAGTATTTT.

This clonotype was seen a few times. This chain uses TRBV6-6 with TRBJ2-1; D is possibly TRBD2 (6 bases). There are 12 residues in the CDR3. CDR1 and CDR2 (germline): MNHNY, SVGAGI (reference sequence). Trimming removed 11 bases at V and 3 bases at J, with 11 bases between. CDR3 region: CACQAGYNEQFF. The CDR3 DNA reads TGTGCCTGCCAAGCGGGCTACAATGAGCAGTTCTTC.

This clonotype was seen repeatedly, ten times or more. The chain carries TRBV7-9 and TRBJ2-1, with D perhaps TRBD2 (5 bases). The CDR3 is made up of 16 amino acids. V dropped 5 bases and J dropped 9 bases, with 23 bases sitting between them. Looked up from germline, CDR1 is SEHNR and CDR2 is FQNEAQ (reference sequence). CDR3 DNA: TGTGCCAGCAGCGCCTGGCAGGACGTGACGAGGGTTGAGCAGTTCTTC. This sequence encodes CASSAWQDVTRVEQFF.

This chain joins TRBV19 and TRBJ2-7; 8 nucleotides align to TRBD2. Germline CDR1 and CDR2: LNHDA and SQIVND (reference sequence). The V gene end was trimmed by 5 bases and the J gene end by 6 bases; junction bases not matched to a gene: 9. The CDR3 sequence is 14 residues long. CDR3 in DNA: TGTGCCAGTAGTGACACCGGGACTAGGGGCGAGCAGTACTTC. Amino acids: CASSDTGTRGEQYF.

In its sample, this clonotype was seen once. V usage is TRBV2 and J usage is TRBJ1-3; D unclear. The CDR3 is made up of 14 amino acids. The V gene lost 6 bases and the J gene lost 2 bases, with 11 bases spanning the gap. Germline lookup yields CDR1 SNHLY and CDR2 FYNNEI. The CDR3 coding sequence is TGTGCCAGCAGGACCCAGAACGCTGGAAACACCATATATTTT. Protein product: CASRTQNAGNTIYF. Using reference TRBV2 and TRBJ1-3 for the parts outside the CDR3, the full variable domain is EPEVTQTPSHQVTQMGQEVILRCVPISNHLYFYWYRQILGQKVEFLVSFYNNEISEKSEIFDDQFSVERPDGSNFTLKIRSTKLEDSAMYFCASRTQNAGNTIYFGEGSWLTVV.

The rearrangement joins TRBV4-3 to TRBJ2-3; 10 bases map to TRBD1. V trimming: 6 bases; J trimming: 2 bases; junction bases outside the gene matches: 8. The CDR3 spans 16 residues. Germline V gives CDR1 LGHNA, CDR2 YSLEER. For the CDR3, the DNA is TGCGCCAGCAGTCGAGAGACAGGGGGCTACACAGATACGCAGTATTTT. Its translation is CASSRETGGYTDTQYF.

The gene calls are TRBV5-1 and TRBJ2-3, with 12 nucleotides matching TRBD2. The CDR3 has 16 residues. Unmatched junction bases numbered 4, after V lost 5 bases and J lost 0 bases. Germline CDR1 reads SGHRS; CDR2 reads YFSETQ. CDR3 DNA sequence: TGCGCCAGCAGGGGCGGACTAGCGGGGAGCACAGATACGCAGTATTTT. Amino acids: CASRGGLAGSTDTQYF.

This rearrangement joins TRBV20-1 to TRBJ2-3, with a weak D call TRBD2 (7 bases). Germline V gene data show CDR1 as DFQATT and CDR2 as SNEGSKA (reference sequence). Trimming shortened V by 3 bases and J by 6 bases, and 16 bases separated the two germline ends. This CDR3 spans 14 amino acids. The CDR3 nucleotides read TGCAGTGCTAGGGTGGGGGGGCCAGGTGATACGCAGTATTTT. As protein: CSARVGGPGDTQYF.

V and J are TRBV12-3 or TRBV12-4 and TRBJ2-7, with D maybe TRBD2 (5 bases). This CDR3 has 15 amino acids. Trimming stripped 4 bases from V and 3 bases from J, with 16 bases between. The CDR3 region is CASSSGPGKIYEQYF. The CDR3 coding sequence is TGTGCCAGCAGTTCTGGACCGGGAAAAATCTACGAGCAGTACTTC.

V is TRBV3-1 and J is TRBJ2-7; perhaps TRBD2 as D (5 bases). This CDR3 region has 13 residues. V was pared by 3 bases and J by 6 bases, with 12 bases between. Germline CDR1 LGHDT, CDR2 YNNKEL (reference sequence). CDR3: CASSHPGIGEQYF. The CDR3 DNA is TGTGCCAGCAGCCATCCGGGGATTGGCGAGCAGTACTTC.

This rearrangement joins TRBV20-1 to TRBJ1-5; a possible D gene is TRBD1 (5 bases). The CDR3 is 15 residues long. V was trimmed by 3 bases and J by 7 bases, leaving 19 bases between them. Germline V gene sequence: CDR1 DFQATT, CDR2 SNEGSKA (reference sequence). The CDR3 is CSARSAPGGGQPQHF. The CDR3 DNA is TGCAGTGCTAGGTCCGCACCGGGCGGGGGGCAGCCCCAGCATTTT.

The V call is TRBV14, the J call TRBJ2-2; no definite D call. The germline V gene has CDR1 SGHDN and CDR2 FVKESK. The V and J ends lost 0 bases and 5 bases respectively, with 7 bases between them. CDR3 size: 14 residues. In DNA, the CDR3 is TGTGCCAGCAGCCAAGATAGTCGAACCGGGGAGCTGTTTTTT. Protein sequence: CASSQDSRTGELFF.

This clonotype came up many times. V is TRBV12-3 or TRBV12-4 and J is TRBJ1-6; possible D gene TRBD1, 5 bases. This CDR3 has 21 residues. V was cut by 3 bases and J by 4 bases, with 28 bases left in between. The CDR3 DNA follows: TGTGCCAGCAGTTTCGGACGGGGACGGGGACTCACGGACGCATATAATTCACCCCTCCACTTT. It encodes CASSFGRGRGLTDAYNSPLHF.

The chain has TRBV20-1 and TRBJ2-3; no reliable D call. CDR3 size: 14 residues. Trimming removed 3 bases at V and 0 bases at J, with 10 bases between. CDR1 is DFQATT and CDR2 is SNEGSKA in the germline V gene (reference sequence). CDR3 region: CSARAGRSTDTQYF. CDR3 coding DNA: TGCAGTGCTAGGGCAGGCCGAAGCACAGATACGCAGTATTTT.

The table lists this clonotype with a few counts. The chain combines TRBV24-1 with TRBJ2-3; D is uncertain. Germline-derived CDR1 and CDR2 are KGHDR and SFDVKD. The CDR3 sequence is 13 residues long. V lost 5 bases to trimming and J lost 0 bases, with 5 bases between them. CDR3 region: CATSATSTDTQYF. The DNA for the CDR3 is TGTGCCACCAGTGCTACTAGCACAGATACGCAGTATTTT.

This rearrangement joins TRBV29-1 to TRBJ2-1; D not certain. The germline gives CDR1 SQVTM, CDR2 ANQGSEA. CDR3 length: 12 residues. The V gene lost 1 base and the J gene lost 12 bases, with 13 bases spanning the gap. The DNA of the CDR3 is TGCAGCGTTGAAGTATCCCCCGGAAGGCAGTTCTTC. It translates to CSVEVSPGRQFF.

This clonotype has a handful of counts. The chain combines TRBV7-9 with TRBJ2-5; 10 bases agree with TRBD1. The V segment lost 8 bases and the J segment 3 bases; nucleotides outside the gene matches: 6. CDR3 length: 14 residues. Germline-derived CDR1 and CDR2 are SEHNR and FQNEAQ (reference sequence). CDR3 nucleotides: TGTGCCAGCGCTCCCGGGACAGGGGAAGAGACCCAGTACTTC. Its protein product is CASAPGTGEETQYF.

V gene TRBV29-1 combines with J gene TRBJ1-4; the match to TRBD1 covers 8 bases. The CDR3 is 15 residues long. Germline V gene data show CDR1 as SQVTM and CDR2 as ANQGSEA. Trimming took 2 bases from V and 8 from J; bases not matched to a gene: 10. CDR3 coding DNA: TGCAGCGTTGAATTTCCCGACAGGGGAAGCGAAAAACTGTTTTTT. It yields the protein CSVEFPDRGSEKLFF.

V usage is TRBV20-1 and J usage is TRBJ1-1; no clear D. The length of the CDR3 is 12 residues. V was shortened by 3 bases and J by 5 bases, with 10 bases between the two germline ends. CDR1 and CDR2 from the germline V gene are DFQATT and SNEGSKA (reference sequence). The CDR3 DNA reads TGCAGTGCTAGGGTCCGAGGGACTGAAGCTTTCTTT. It codes for CSARVRGTEAFF.

CDR3: CAIRPTSAGELFF. For the CDR3, the DNA is TGTGCCATCAGACCCACTAGTGCCGGGGAGCTGTTTTTT. The chain links TRBV10-3 to TRBJ2-2; a weak D match, TRBD2 (5 bases). CDR1 is ENHRY, CDR2 SYGVKD, per germline. This CDR3 comprises 13 residues. V was shortened by 6 bases and J by 6 bases, with 11 bases between the two germline ends.

This clonotype was detected a few times. This chain links TRBV6-1 with TRBJ2-4, with D maybe TRBD1 (5 bases). Trimming removed 3 bases from V and 7 bases from J, with 19 bases in between. The CDR3 is 16 residues long. The V gene's germline CDR1 is MNHNS and CDR2 SASEGT. The CDR3 here is CASSDNADTLPNIQYF. CDR3 in DNA: TGTGCCAGCAGTGACAATGCGGACACCCTCCCGAACATTCAGTACTTC.

V usage is TRBV12-3 or TRBV12-4 and J usage is TRBJ2-2, with a possible D match to TRBD1 (6 bases). V shed 6 bases and J shed 1 base, with 15 bases lying between them. The CDR3 totals 16 residues. CDR3 sequence: CASSRPGAGNTGELFF. The DNA of the CDR3 is TGTGCCAGCAGCCGTCCAGGGGCAGGGAACACCGGGGAGCTGTTTTTT.